The 14 T cell receptor beta chains reported below all come from one sample, sequenced in a study of cytomegalovirus exposure and HLA in healthy donors. The PCR had 60 Vbeta and 13 Jbeta primers. Some clones are missing from TCRdb's copy, which holds only in-frame ones; the method was immunoSEQ multiplex PCR. The table records 60,000 to 70,000 clones, around 61% of them present only once. Sequenced material: PBMCs. Source of these receptors: a woman aged 45-59 years in good health and CMV-seronegative.

This clone was found a few times. The V gene is TRBV14, the J gene TRBJ2-1; D is possibly TRBD1 (6 bases). From germline, CDR1 is SGHDN and CDR2 FVKESK. There are 14 residues in the CDR3. V lost 0 bases to trimming and J lost 8 bases, with 11 bases between them. CDR3 protein: CASSQDWDNDEQFF. In DNA, the CDR3 is TGTGCCAGCAGCCAAGATTGGGACAATGATGAGCAGTTCTTC.

This chain uses TRBV25-1 with TRBJ2-7; D may be TRBD2 (6 bases). Germline V gives CDR1 MGHDK, CDR2 SYGVNS. Between the trimmed V and J ends, which lost 6 bases and 7 bases, there was a span of 25 bases. The CDR3 is made up of 16 amino acids. The CDR3 DNA reads as TGTGCCAGCAGCCCCAACCCGACCAGGGAGGCCGAAGAGCAGTACTTC. This gives the protein CASSPNPTREAEEQYF.

CDR3 nucleotide sequence: TGTGCCAGCAGGGAGCCTAGCGCTCCATCCTACGAGCAGTACTTC. It codes for CASREPSAPSYEQYF. The chain has TRBV27 and TRBJ2-7; D is perhaps TRBD2 (6 bases). The V gene lost 6 bases and the J gene lost 1 base, with 16 bases spanning the gap. Germline values: CDR1 MNHEY, CDR2 SMNVEV (reference sequence). This CDR3 is built from 15 residues.

The genes are TRBV6-6 and TRBJ1-1, with 8 positions matching TRBD1. The germline V gene encodes CDR1 MNHNY and CDR2 SVGAGI (reference sequence). This CDR3 is 15 amino acids long. Germline trimming cut 5 bases from V and 2 bases from J; bases unmatched to any gene: 7. This CDR3 is CASSHPSGGNTEAFF. In DNA form, the CDR3 reads TGTGCCAGCAGTCACCCTTCAGGGGGCAACACTGAAGCTTTCTTT.

The V call is TRBV4-2, the J call TRBJ2-2; 9 nucleotides align to TRBD1. The CDR3 has 15 amino acids. Germline loops: CDR1 LGHNA, CDR2 YNFKEQ. The V and J ends lost 4 bases and 1 base, in that order; junction bases with no gene match: 1. CDR3 in DNA: TGTGCCAGCAGCCCGGGACAGGGGAACACCGGGGAGCTGTTTTTT. The encoded protein is CASSPGQGNTGELFF.

The rearrangement joins TRBV7-2 to TRBJ1-2; a possible D gene is TRBD1 (6 bases). The CDR3 sequence is 15 residues long. V was trimmed by 4 bases and J by 3 bases, leaving 15 bases between them. Germline loops: CDR1 SGHTA, CDR2 FQGNSA. The CDR3 bases are TGTGCCAGCAGCTGGACCCGGGACATCGACTATGGCTACACCTTC. Translating it yields CASSWTRDIDYGYTF. The full variable domain, completed using reference TRBV7-2 and TRBJ1-2, is GAGVSQSPSNKVTEKGKDVELRCDPISGHTALYWYRQSLGQGLEFLIYFQGNSAPDKSGLPSDRFSAERTGGSVSTLTIQRTQQEDSAVYLCASSWTRDIDYGYTFGSGTRLTVV.

This clone was picked up a small number of times. CDR3 protein: CASSVDRDQPQHF. CDR3 in DNA: TGTGCCAGCAGTGTGGACAGGGATCAGCCCCAGCATTTT. The chain links TRBV6-1 to TRBJ1-5; 8 nucleotides match TRBD1. The J segment lost 5 bases and the V segment lost 4 bases, leaving 1 base of the junction unmatched. The CDR3 sequence is 13 residues long. Germline values: CDR1 MNHNS, CDR2 SASEGT.

The chain recombines TRBV7-8 with TRBJ1-1, with D uncertain. CDR1 is SGHVS, CDR2 FQNEAQ, per germline. The CDR3 spans 14 residues. Trimming pared 1 base from V and 0 bases from J, leaving 6 bases between. In DNA, the CDR3 is TGTGCCAGCAGCTTAGACAGAATGAACACTGAAGCTTTCTTT. Encoded protein: CASSLDRMNTEAFF.

The chain employs TRBV21-1 and TRBJ1-2. TRBV21-1 is flagged as a pseudogene. The CDR3 is 16 residues long. CDR3 sequence (DNA): TGTGCCAGCAGCAAAGGCGCGGGGCCCCCTAACTATGGCTACACCTTC. Translated: CASSKGAGPPNYGYTF.

The chain joins TRBV4-1 to TRBJ2-7; 12 bases line up with TRBD1. J lost 7 bases, V lost 0 bases, and 13 bases had no gene match. The CDR3 has 18 amino acids. The germline V gene encodes CDR1 MGHRA and CDR2 YSYEKL. CDR3 in amino acids: CASSQDAGTGGSLAEQYF. CDR3 nucleotide sequence: TGCGCCAGCAGCCAAGATGCCGGGACAGGGGGCTCCCTGGCGGAGCAGTACTTC.

This clone was counted between two and nine times. The chain recombines TRBV18 with TRBJ1-2, with TRBD1 matching 9 bases. This CDR3 has 14 amino acids. In germline, CDR1 is KGHSH, CDR2 LQKENI. The junction had 7 bases not matched to a gene; V was cut back by 6 bases and J by 5 bases. CDR3 in DNA: TGTGCCAGCTCTCCGGGACAGGGAGGATATGGCTACACCTTC. It encodes CASSPGQGGYGYTF.

The chain joins TRBV6-5 to TRBJ2-7, with 10 bases that match TRBD1. This CDR3 has 14 residues. Germline CDR1 is MNHEY and CDR2 is SVGAGI. V was pared by 6 bases and J by 1 base, with 3 bases of the junction left unmatched. CDR3 bases: TGTGCCAGCAGGAGACAGGGGGCATCCTACGAGCAGTACTTC. Residues: CASRRQGASYEQYF.

V is TRBV7-3 and J is TRBJ1-3; tentative D call: TRBD1 (5 bases). Trimming took 5 bases from V and 0 from J, leaving 14 bases between them. CDR1 and CDR2 from the germline V gene are SGHTA and FQGTGA. The CDR3 length is 16 residues. CDR3 amino acids: CASSPGGGASGNTIYF. DNA of the CDR3: TGTGCCAGCAGCCCCGGGGGGGGAGCCTCTGGAAACACCATATATTTT.

This clone was found a few times. The junction does not match germline at one end; this may be a read error. V is TRBV7-9 and J is TRBJ2-3, with 10 bases aligning to TRBD2. CDR1 and CDR2 from the germline V gene are SEHNR and FQNEAQ (reference sequence). CDR3 size: 15 residues. The CDR3: CSSSLASGRSDTQYF. The CDR3 DNA reads as TGTTCCAGCAGCTTAGCTAGCGGGAGATCAGATACGCAGTATTTT.